These 22 T cell receptor beta chains were all obtained from the same sample, sequenced in a study of T cells in Graves' hyperthyroidism and ophthalmopathy. Using RNA transcripts as the source, TCR beta CDR3 regions were amplified. The TCR CDR3 was amplified in a first-round RT-PCR using the HTBI primer set. Each CDR3 protein is one row after TCRdb ran MiXCR on the multiplex PCR reads. The sample lists under 350,000 distinct CDR3 sequences; about 20% were seen once. The sequenced material came from blood. The receptor set was obtained from a woman in her 50s with Graves' hyperthyroidism.

This clonotype was detected only once. A read error may explain this, as a much larger clone is one base away. The chain couples TRBV11-2 to TRBJ2-7; either TRBD1 or TRBD2 may supply D (6 bases each). With 5 bases removed from V and 7 bases from J, the gap between germline ends came to 21 bases. Per germline, CDR1 SGHAT and CDR2 FQNNGV. This CDR3 comprises 15 residues. The CDR3 DNA follows: TGTGCCAGCAGCCTAAGAGGGGGGCCGACGGGGGAGCAGTACTTC. Translated, it gives CASSLRGGPTGEQYF. Looking up the rest from reference TRBV11-2 and TRBJ2-7 gives the full variable domain: EAGVAQSPRYKIIEKRQSVAFWCNPISGHATLYWYQQILGQGPKLLIQFQNNGVVDDSQLPKDRFSAERLKGVDSTLKIQPAKLEDSAVYLCASSLRGGPTGEQYFGPGTRLTVT.

The V call is TRBV6-1, the J call TRBJ2-7, with 7 bases identical to TRBD1. The germline CDR1 and CDR2 sequences are MNHNS and SASEGT. The CDR3 has 12 amino acids. V lost 10 bases, J lost 3 bases, and 6 bases stayed unmatched. The CDR3 loop reads CATSGQIYEQYF. DNA for the CDR3: TGTGCCACCTCGGGACAGATCTACGAGCAGTACTTC.

The CDR3 is CASSLGGIGELFF. As DNA, the CDR3 is TGCGCCAGCAGCTTGGGTGGCATCGGGGAGCTGTTTTTT. The V call is TRBV5-1, the J call TRBJ2-2; D ambiguous. Germline values: CDR1 SGHRS, CDR2 YFSETQ. V lost 0 bases and J lost 7, with 7 bases in between. There are 13 residues in the CDR3. Combining the CDR3 with reference TRBV5-1 and TRBJ2-2 gives the whole variable domain KAGVTQTPRYLIKTRGQQVTLSCSPISGHRSVSWYQQTPGQGLQFLFEYFSETQRNKGNFPGRFSGRQFSNSRSEMNVSTLELGDSALYLCASSLGGIGELFFGEGSRLTVL.

The rearrangement links TRBV2 to TRBJ2-5; 8 bases line up with TRBD2. CDR3 size: 16 residues. From germline, CDR1 is SNHLY and CDR2 FYNNEI. Germline trimming cut 1 base from V and 4 bases from J; bases unmatched to any gene: 8. DNA for the CDR3: TGTGCCAGCAGTGAAGGGACGGGAGGGGAAGGAGAGACCCAGTACTTC. This encodes CASSEGTGGEGETQYF.

As for this clonotype: Just one base apart from a much larger clone, this may be a read error. The chain is built from TRBV2 and TRBJ2-1, with TRBD2 as a possible D gene (6 bases). Germline V gene lookup returns CDR1 SNHLY and CDR2 FYNNEI. CDR3 size: 14 residues. V was trimmed by 4 bases and J by 8 bases, leaving 15 bases between them. The CDR3 sequence: CASSGLTRWDEQFF. The DNA for the CDR3 is TGTGCCAGCAGTGGTTTGACTAGGTGGGATGAGCAGTTCTTC.

This clonotype has at least ten counts. The CDR3: CASSLGQGEDEQYF. CDR3 nucleotides: TGTGCCAGCAGCCTCGGACAGGGAGAGGACGAGCAGTACTTC. V gene TRBV3-1 combines with J gene TRBJ2-7; 8 bases fit TRBD1. The CDR3 is 14 amino acids. Germline CDR1 and CDR2: LGHDT and YNNKEL (reference sequence). The junction had 7 bases not matched to a gene; V was cut back by 4 bases and J by 5 bases.

J is TRBJ1-4 and V is TRBV30; D might be TRBD1 (5 bases). The length of the CDR3 is 15 residues. Germline lookup yields CDR1 GTSNPN and CDR2 SVGIG (reference sequence). V was pared by 3 bases and J by 8 bases, with 19 bases between. CDR3 bases: TGTGCCTGGAGCAGCCCGCGGGGGGTAGAAGAAAAACTGTTTTTT. This translates into CAWSSPRGVEEKLFF.

This clonotype was seen at least ten times. The chain recombines TRBV7-6 with TRBJ1-1, with D possibly being TRBD1 (5 bases). Germline V lookup: CDR1 SGHVS, CDR2 FNYEAQ. CDR3 length: 13 amino acids. V shed 5 bases and J shed 3 bases, with 10 bases lying between them. The CDR3 protein is CASSQGTDTEAFF. CDR3 DNA: TGTGCCAGCAGCCAAGGGACGGACACTGAAGCTTTCTTT.

This clonotype was seen only a few times. V usage is TRBV6-5 and J usage is TRBJ2-5, with D possibly being TRBD1 (5 bases). Germline loops: CDR1 MNHEY, CDR2 SVGAGI. There are 11 residues in the CDR3. The germline V and J ends were trimmed by 8 bases and 3 bases, with 7 bases remaining between them. This chain's CDR3 is CASFREETQYF. In DNA, the CDR3 is TGTGCCAGCTTCAGGGAAGAGACCCAGTACTTC.

This clonotype was detected ten times or more. The chain recombines TRBV2 with TRBJ2-1; 7 bases line up with TRBD2. CDR1 SNHLY and CDR2 FYNNEI come from the germline V gene. V lost 4 bases and J lost 8; bases outside the gene matches: 5. The CDR3 is made up of 13 amino acids. The CDR3 sequence is CASSAPAGDEQFF. The CDR3 DNA reads TGTGCCAGCAGTGCCCCCGCGGGGGATGAGCAGTTCTTC.

The rearrangement uses TRBV6-5 and TRBJ2-1; D may be TRBD1 or TRBD2 (5 bases each). Germline V CDR1 and CDR2: MNHEY, SVGAGI. Trimming removed 0 bases at V and 5 bases at J, with 8 bases between. The CDR3 covers 14 residues. The CDR3 reads CASSYSGRDNEQFF. CDR3 in DNA: TGTGCCAGCAGTTACTCGGGACGGGACAATGAGCAGTTCTTC.

This clonotype was detected only a few times. The chain employs TRBV12-5 and TRBJ2-2; TRBD1 matches 7 bases. The trim removed 1 base at V and 2 bases at J, leaving 4 bases unmatched. CDR3 length: 16 residues. In germline, CDR1 is LGHNT, CDR2 FRNRAP. CDR3 in amino acids: CASGLGRDSNTGELFF. CDR3 nucleotide sequence: TGTGCTAGTGGTTTGGGCCGGGACAGCAACACCGGGGAGCTGTTTTTT.

This clonotype has more than one count but fewer than ten. The chain employs TRBV6-1 and TRBJ2-7, with 8 bases lining up with TRBD2. V shed 7 bases and J 0 bases; nucleotides not matched to a gene: 5. This CDR3 has 14 amino acids. CDR1 and CDR2 (germline): MNHNS, SASEGT. The CDR3 sequence: CASMAAGVSYEQYF. CDR3 coding DNA: TGTGCCAGCATGGCAGCGGGAGTCTCCTACGAGCAGTACTTC.

The chain carries TRBV16 and TRBJ1-6; no firm D call. Trimming stripped 0 bases from V and 7 bases from J, with 7 bases between. CDR3 length: 14 amino acids. Germline V gene data show CDR1 as KGHSY and CDR2 as FQNENV. The CDR3 spells CASSQSQANSPLHF. In DNA, the CDR3 is TGTGCCAGCAGCCAATCTCAAGCCAATTCACCCCTCCACTTT.

The chain links TRBV6-1 to TRBJ1-1; D call uncertain. The germline V gene encodes CDR1 MNHNS and CDR2 SASEGT. Between the trimmed V and J ends, which lost 1 base and 0 bases, there was a span of 9 bases. There are 15 residues in the CDR3. CDR3 DNA sequence: TGTGCCAGCAGTGAAGATGAACACATGAACACTGAAGCTTTCTTT. Its protein product is CASSEDEHMNTEAFF.

The chain is built from TRBV12-3 or TRBV12-4 and TRBJ2-1, with D maybe TRBD2 (5 bases). V was pared by 7 bases and J by 6 bases, with 19 bases between. The CDR3 sequence is 15 residues long. The CDR3: CASMEEDGASNEQFF. CDR3 in DNA: TGTGCCAGCATGGAGGAGGACGGCGCTTCCAATGAGCAGTTCTTC.

This clonotype was found many times. The rearrangement uses TRBV7-9 and TRBJ2-1; 7 nucleotides line up with TRBD2. CDR3 length: 18 amino acids. Germline lookup yields CDR1 SEHNR and CDR2 FQNEAQ (reference sequence). Losses at the gene ends were 4 bases for V and 1 base for J; bases not matched to a gene: 13. The CDR3 nucleotides are TGTGCCAGCAGCTGGATTGGGACTACTCAAGGGTCCTACAATGAGCAGTTCTTC. Its translation is CASSWIGTTQGSYNEQFF.

The rearrangement links TRBV6-2 or TRBV6-3 to TRBJ2-6; D is unclear. This CDR3 is built from 16 residues. V dropped 2 bases and J dropped 0 bases, with 8 bases sitting between them. Germline assignment: CDR1 MNHEY and CDR2 SVGEGT. As DNA, the CDR3 is TGTGCCAGCAGTTACGATCCGGGCTCTGGGGCCAACGTCCTGACTTTC. This sequence encodes CASSYDPGSGANVLTF.

The V gene is TRBV20-1, the J gene TRBJ2-5; TRBD1 agrees at 9 bases. Unmatched junction bases numbered 10, after V lost 6 bases and J lost 5 bases. CDR3 length equals 14 residues. Germline CDR1 reads DFQATT; CDR2 reads SNEGSKA (reference sequence). CDR3 bases: TGCAGTGCCACCATACAGGGGGCCCACGAGACCCAGTACTTC. This gives the protein CSATIQGAHETQYF.

This clonotype was picked up many times. The CDR3 spells CASSYAQGPNYGYTF. The DNA for the CDR3 is TGTGCCAGCAGTTACGCCCAGGGACCCAACTATGGCTACACCTTC. The chain employs TRBV6-1 and TRBJ1-2; D possibly corresponds to TRBD1 (5 bases). V was shortened by 5 bases and J by 2 bases, with 15 bases between the two germline ends. CDR1 and CDR2 (germline): MNHNS, SASEGT. The CDR3 has 15 amino acids.

The genes are TRBV3-1 and TRBJ2-5, with D possibly being TRBD1 (6 bases). Germline V gene lookup returns CDR1 LGHDT and CDR2 YNNKEL (reference sequence). CDR3 length: 17 amino acids. V shed 5 bases and J shed 4 bases, with 23 bases lying between them. CDR3 in amino acids: CASSLIGVGDKGETQYF. The CDR3 DNA sequence: TGTGCCAGCAGCTTAATTGGGGTGGGGGACAAAGGAGAGACCCAGTACTTC.

This clonotype occurred many times. V gene TRBV2 combines with J gene TRBJ1-1, with a tentative D call TRBD1 (5 bases). The CDR3 contains 13 residues. CDR1 SNHLY and CDR2 FYNNEI come from the germline V gene. Trimming took off 7 bases at V and 4 bases at J, with 13 bases between the two ends. CDR3 amino acids: CASNPREATEAFF. In DNA form, the CDR3 reads TGTGCCAGCAATCCCAGGGAGGCCACTGAAGCTTTCTTT. The full variable domain, in which reference TRBV2 and TRBJ1-1 provide the parts outside the CDR3, is EPEVTQTPSHQVTQMGQEVILRCVPISNHLYFYWYRQILGQKVEFLVSFYNNEISEKSEIFDDQFSVERPDGSNFTLKIRSTKLEDSAMYFCASNPREATEAFFGQGTRLTVV.